The rows below give T cell receptor beta chains drawn from one sample of a study of control samples from healthy donors and cancer patients. Here immunoSEQ multiplex PCR was the method, and the copy in TCRdb shows in-frame clones only, minus some. The repertoire holds about 150,000 clones, with just under 95% as singletons. Material: PBMCs. These receptors all come from a man aged 60-69 years with colorectal cancer. Each CDR3 is given with its conserved first and last residue. The D gene is left open where the match is weak. Expanded clones get a size class; other rows say once, few or many, or leave the size out.

>TRBV27|NA|NA|TRBJ1-1
TGTGCCAGCAGTTTTGGGCAGGCGAACACTGAAGCTTTCTTT
CASSFGQANTEAFF
>TRBV19|NA|NA|TRBJ2-2
TGTGCCAGTAGTGAGGGGGCGAACACCGGGGAGCTGTTTTTT
CASSEGANTGELFF
>TRBV2|NA|NA|TRBJ2-1
TGTGCCAGCAGCCCCGGAATGGCGAGGGATGAGCAGTTCTTC
CASSPGMARDEQFF
>TRBV12-3/TRBV12-4|NA|NA|TRBJ1-3
TGTGCCAGCAGTTTCGGGACAGGAAACACCATATATTTT
CASSFGTGNTIYF
>TRBV7-2|TRBD2|NA|TRBJ2-3
TGTGCCAGCAGCTTAGATCTTAGCGGGGGTTCAGATACGCAGTATTTT
CASSLDLSGGSDTQYF
>TRBV10-3|TRBD1|NA|TRBJ1-2
TGTGCCATCAGTGAGAGGCCGGGACAGGGGTTGTACACCTTC
CAISERPGQGLYTF
>TRBV5-1|TRBD1|NA|TRBJ1-2
TGCGCCAGCAGCCAGGGACAGGGACATGGCTACACCTTC
CASSQGQGHGYTF
>TRBV5-1|TRBD1|NA|TRBJ1-1
TGCGCCAGCAGCCGGGACAGGGGAACGGGGAACACTGAAGCTTTCTTT
CASSRDRGTGNTEAFF
>TRBV6-6|TRBD1|NA|TRBJ2-2
TGTGCCAGCAGTTGGGACAGGGTGGCCGGGGAGCTGTTTTTT
CASSWDRVAGELFF
>TRBV6-6|NA|NA|TRBJ1-1
TGTGCCAGCAGTTACGCCCTGAACACTGAAGCTTTCTTT
CASSYALNTEAFF
>TRBV9|NA|NA|TRBJ2-5
TGTGCCAGCAGCGTAGCAGAGACCCAGTACTTC
CASSVAETQYF
>TRBV12-3/TRBV12-4|NA|NA|TRBJ1-2
TGTGCCAGCAGCCTGGACGGCTATGGCTACACCTTC
CASSLDGYGYTF
>TRBV24-1|NA|NA|TRBJ2-1
TGTGCCACCAGTGAGAGTTATGACAATGAGCAGTTCTTC
CATSESYDNEQFF
>TRBV6-4|NA|NA|TRBJ1-6
TGTGCCAGCAGTGACTCTCGGTCCCCGTATAATTCACCCCTCCACTTT
CASSDSRSPYNSPLHF
>TRBV18|TRBD1|NA|TRBJ2-7
TGTGCCAGCTCACCACCAGGGACAGTATACTACGAGCAGTACTTC
CASSPPGTVYYEQYF
>TRBV4-1|NA|NA|TRBJ2-5
TGCGCCAGCAGCCAAGATCCCCTTGGCGCCGCGGCCCAGTACTTC
CASSQDPLGAAAQYF
>TRBV6-2/TRBV6-3|NA|NA|TRBJ2-5
TGTGCCAGCAGTTATAACGAAGAGACCCAGTACTTC
CASSYNEETQYF
>TRBV11-2|NA|NA|TRBJ2-5
TGTGCCAGCAGCTCCGGACGGACTCCCCTTTCCGCCCAAGAGACCCAGTACTTC
CASSSGRTPLSAQETQYF
>TRBV19|NA|NA|TRBJ2-5
TGTGCCAGTAGTATTGGGGTAGGGTTTCAAGAGACCCAGTACTTC
CASSIGVGFQETQYF
>TRBV30|NA|NA|TRBJ2-3
TGTGCCTGGACTATTGGCTCCACAGATACGCAGTATTTT
CAWTIGSTDTQYF
>TRBV27|NA|NA|TRBJ2-7
TGTGCCAGCAGTTTAGGATATGACGGATCCTACGAGCAGTACTTC
CASSLGYDGSYEQYF
>TRBV21-1|NA|NA|TRBJ2-3
TGTGCCAGCAGCAAAAAGTGCGAGCGGGGGGGTCGAGATACGCAGTATTTT
CASSKKCERGGRDTQYF
>TRBV19|TRBD1|NA|TRBJ1-6
TGTGCCAGTAGTACATCAGGGGGCCTTTCACCCCTCCACTTT
CASSTSGGLSPLHF
>TRBV28|TRBD1|NA|TRBJ1-1
TGTGCCAGCGTGATCGGACAGGGGAACACTGAAGCTTTCTTT
CASVIGQGNTEAFF
>TRBV12-5|NA|once|TRBJ2-2
TGTGCTAGTGGAAGGGACGCCGGGACGAACACCGGGGAGCTGTTTTTT
CASGRDAGTNTGELFF
>TRBV18|TRBD1|once|TRBJ2-3
TGTGCCAGCTCACCCGGGACAGGCAGGGATACGCAGTATTTT
CASSPGTGRDTQYF
>TRBV6-6|NA|NA|TRBJ1-5
TGTGCCACCCGGGGGGGGGATCCCAATCAGCCCCAGCATTTT
CATRGGDPNQPQHF
>TRBV7-9|NA|once|TRBJ2-5
TGTGCCAGCAGCGCGGCAGGGAACGGGGAGACCCAGTACTTC
CASSAAGNGETQYF
>TRBV7-2|NA|NA|TRBJ1-3
TGTGCCAGCAGCCTCTCCCCGACGGGGTCCACTGGAAACACCATATATTTT
CASSLSPTGSTGNTIYF
>TRBV6-2/TRBV6-3|TRBD1|NA|TRBJ1-1
TGTGCCAGCAGCACAGGGGGGAACACTGAAGCTTTCTTT
CASSTGGNTEAFF
>TRBV2|TRBD2|NA|TRBJ2-1
TGTGCCAGCAGTATAGCGGGATCCTACAATGAGCAGTTCTTC
CASSIAGSYNEQFF
>TRBV15|TRBD1|NA|TRBJ1-1
TGTGCCACCAGCACCGACAGGGCCACTGAAGCTTTCTTT
CATSTDRATEAFF
>TRBV4-3|TRBD1|NA|TRBJ2-3
TGCGCCAGCAGCCACGGACAGGGCTCGGGTACGCAGTATTTT
CASSHGQGSGTQYF
>TRBV7-2|NA|NA|TRBJ2-7
TGTGCCAGCAGCTTAGGCAGGCTGCGAGAGCAGTACTTC
CASSLGRLREQYF
>TRBV9|TRBD2|once|TRBJ2-5
TGTGCCAGCAGCGTAGGTAGCGGGGGCCTACCAGAGACCCAGTACTTC
CASSVGSGGLPETQYF
>TRBV30|NA|NA|TRBJ1-4
TGTGCCTGGAGTGTTGGGACCACAAGTGTGAATGAAAAACTGTTTTTT
CAWSVGTTSVNEKLFF
>TRBV5-1|NA|NA|TRBJ2-7
TGCGCCAGCAGCCCTGGGATAGGGGGCTCCTACGAGCAGTACTTC
CASSPGIGGSYEQYF
>TRBV19|NA|NA|TRBJ1-2
TGTGCCAGTAGTTTCGACAGAAACTATGGCTACACCTTC
CASSFDRNYGYTF
>TRBV12-3/TRBV12-4|NA|once|TRBJ2-1
TGTGCCAGCAGCAACAGGGCCAAAGAGCAGTTCTTC
CASSNRAKEQFF
>TRBV2|NA|NA|TRBJ2-1
TGTGCCAGCGGGATGCCGTTGAATGAGCAGTTCTTC
CASGMPLNEQFF
>TRBV15|TRBD1|NA|TRBJ1-2
TGTGCCACCAGACCTTCGGACAGGGTCTATGGCTACACCTTC
CATRPSDRVYGYTF
>TRBV6-2/TRBV6-3|TRBD1|NA|TRBJ1-2
TGTGCCAGCAGTAGGGGGCTCCACCCGGGCTACACCTTC
CASSRGLHPGYTF
>TRBV2|TRBD1|NA|TRBJ1-1
TGTGCCAGCAGCCGACAGGGGGCTATGGGCACTGAAGCTTTCTTT
CASSRQGAMGTEAFF
>TRBV6-6|NA|NA|TRBJ1-1
TGTGCCAGCAGCTTAGGTCCGGGAGTGAACACTGAAGCTTTCTTT
CASSLGPGVNTEAFF
>TRBV6-5|NA|once|TRBJ1-2
TGTGCCAGCAGTCGTCCGGGGGCCTATGGCTACACCTTC
CASSRPGAYGYTF
>TRBV5-4|NA|NA|TRBJ1-6
TGTGCCAGCAGCCCCGGAGCCGATTATAATTCACCCCTCCACTTT
CASSPGADYNSPLHF
>TRBV18|TRBD1|NA|TRBJ1-2
TGTGCCAGCTCCCCATGGGACAGGGCTAACTATGGCTACACCTTC
CASSPWDRANYGYTF
>TRBV18|NA|NA|TRBJ1-2
TGTGCCAGCTCACCGGGTGGGGGCCCCTATGGCTACACCTTC
CASSPGGGPYGYTF
>TRBV5-1|TRBD2|NA|TRBJ2-5
TGCGCCAGCTCCGGGGGGGGACAAGAGACCCAGTACTTC
CASSGGGQETQYF
>TRBV5-4|TRBD2|once|TRBJ2-7
TGTGCCAGCAGCTTGGTGGCGGGGGGGCCCTATAAATACGAGCAGTACTTC
CASSLVAGGPYKYEQYF